This T cell receptor beta chain was sequenced for a study of blood T cell repertoires in COVID-19. The CDR3 is 16 residues long. V lost 4 bases to trimming and J lost 4 bases; unmatched junction nucleotides: 9. The germline gives CDR1 SGDLS, CDR2 YYNGEE. Some clones are missing from TCRdb's copy, which holds only in-frame ones; the method was immunoSEQ multiplex PCR. This repertoire shows about 210,000 clones, approximately 81% found once; its top ten account for more than 8.5%. This receptor was identified in a woman aged 45-65 years with acute COVID-19. This rearrangement joins TRBV9 to TRBJ2-2, with 8 bases that match TRBD1. The sequenced sample was PBMCs or T cells enriched from blood (not recorded which). DNA for the CDR3: TGTGCCAGCAGCATGACGGACAGGGCGGGCACCGGGGAGCTGTTTTTT. Its protein is CASSMTDRAGTGELFF. The variable domain in full, completed from reference TRBV9 and TRBJ2-2, reads DSGVTQTPKHLITATGQRVTLRCSPRSGDLSVYWYQQSLDQGLQFLIQYYNGEERAKGNILERFSAQQFPDLHSELNLSSLELGDSALYFCASSMTDRAGTGELFFGEGSRLTVL.